This T cell receptor beta chain was identified during a study of T cells expressing NK-cell markers. The CDR3 loop spans 14 amino acids. Germline assignment: CDR1 SGDLS and CDR2 YYNGEE. In generating TCR beta cDNA, 5'RACE template switching with UMIs was used. TCRdb reprocessed the 5' RACE reads and stores each CDR3 protein as one record, lacking DNA. This sample contains 350,000 to 450,000 distinct CDR3 sequences. Sequenced input: blood T cells: a sorted CD56 or NKG2C T cell subset, CD4+ or CD8+ T cells, or bulk PBMC T cells (not recorded which). This sequence originates from a man aged 18-70 years in good health. This chain connects TRBV9 to TRBJ2-7. CDR3 protein: CASSVHADTYEQYF.